A single sample is the source of the 23 T cell receptor beta chains below, sequenced in a study of early T cells in non-severe SARS-CoV-2 infection. TCRdb processed the 5' RACE reads anew with MiXCR; each CDR3 protein has one entry. The repertoire has about 37,000 distinct CDR3 sequences, roughly 7.9% of them found once; the top ten carry approximately 13%. Specimen: whole blood, collected at baseline. All receptors derive from an adult who was a healthcare worker with PCR-confirmed SARS-CoV-2 infection or an uninfected control (not recorded which).

This clonotype was counted at least ten times. V gene TRBV6-4 combines with J gene TRBJ2-1, with D perhaps TRBD2 (7 bases). Germline CDR1 and CDR2: MRHNA and SNTAGT. The CDR3 loop spans 16 amino acids. Trimming took off 0 bases at V and 1 base at J, with 10 bases between the two ends. As DNA, the CDR3 is TGTGCCAGCAGTGACTCGGGGGGGGCATCCTACAATGAGCAGTTCTTC. Its translation: CASSDSGGASYNEQFF.

This clonotype was seen a few times. The V and J genes are TRBV20-1 and TRBJ2-1; 8 bases agree with TRBD2. Trimming at V came to 6 bases and at J to 7 bases, leaving 5 bases not matched to a gene. Germline V gene lookup returns CDR1 DFQATT and CDR2 SNEGSKA (reference sequence). There are 12 residues in the CDR3. CDR3 sequence: CSAGLEGNEQFF. The CDR3 nucleotides are TGCAGTGCGGGACTAGAAGGGAATGAGCAGTTCTTC.

Only a few counts were recorded for this clonotype. V and J are TRBV4-1 and TRBJ1-6; no definite D call. The CDR3 covers 15 residues. CDR1 is MGHRA, CDR2 YSYEKL, per germline. Trimming shortened V by 0 bases and J by 6 bases, and 9 bases separated the two germline ends. This CDR3 is CASSQDEGPNSPLHF. The DNA for the CDR3 is TGCGCCAGCAGCCAAGATGAAGGGCCTAATTCACCCCTCCACTTT.

The chain couples TRBV9 to TRBJ2-2, with TRBD2 as a possible D gene (5 bases). Trimming left V 4 bases short and J 7 bases short, with 8 bases between. The CDR3 loop spans 12 amino acids. Germline-derived CDR1 and CDR2 are SGDLS and YYNGEE. In DNA, the CDR3 is TGTGCCAGCAGCTCGAGCGGCGGGGAGCTGTTTTTT. It codes for CASSSSGGELFF.

This clonotype was seen ten or more times. This chain connects TRBV12-3 or TRBV12-4 to TRBJ2-5; D tentatively reads TRBD1 or TRBD2 (5 bases each). The CDR3 extends over 15 amino acids. With 5 bases removed from V and 5 bases from J, the gap between germline ends came to 18 bases. CDR3 protein: CASSPPVGARETQYF. CDR3 bases: TGTGCCAGCAGTCCCCCGGTCGGGGCACGGGAGACCCAGTACTTC.

This clonotype was observed at least ten times. This sequence joins TRBV6-4 and TRBJ2-3, with D uncertain. The CDR3 covers 13 residues. V shed 3 bases and J shed 3 bases, with 7 bases lying between them. Per the germline V gene, CDR1 is MRHNA and CDR2 is SNTAGT. The DNA of the CDR3 is TGTGCCAGCAGTGAGTTCGGTACAGATACGCAGTATTTT. It codes for CASSEFGTDTQYF.

This clonotype was seen repeatedly, ten times or more. This chain links TRBV11-2 with TRBJ2-5, with D perhaps being TRBD1 or TRBD2 (5 bases each). Trimming stripped 0 bases from V and 2 bases from J, with 13 bases between. This CDR3 is 16 amino acids long. Germline V CDR1 and CDR2: SGHAT, FQNNGV. The CDR3 sequence: CASSLDPGRKQETQYF. The CDR3 bases are TGTGCCAGCAGCTTAGACCCGGGACGCAAACAAGAGACCCAGTACTTC.

The chain has TRBV7-9 and TRBJ1-1; no definite D call. Looked up from germline, CDR1 is SEHNR and CDR2 is FQNEAQ (reference sequence). The CDR3 has 12 amino acids. Deletions cut 6 bases from V and 3 bases from J, with 8 bases between. The CDR3 coding sequence is TGTGCCAGCAGTTTTGGGGACACTGAAGCTTTCTTT. This codes for CASSFGDTEAFF.

This clonotype was seen many times. The chain combines TRBV9 with TRBJ1-6; D gene ambiguous. This CDR3 comprises 16 residues. V gave up 0 bases and J gave up 7 bases, with 14 bases separating them. Germline V gives CDR1 SGDLS, CDR2 YYNGEE. The CDR3 DNA sequence: TGTGCCAGCAGCGTAGCTCCCTGGGGAGCCAATTCACCCCTCCACTTT. As protein: CASSVAPWGANSPLHF.

The rearrangement links TRBV9 to TRBJ2-1; D call uncertain. The germline V and J ends were trimmed by 4 bases and 7 bases, with 15 bases remaining between them. The CDR3 totals 14 residues. Per germline, CDR1 SGDLS and CDR2 YYNGEE. CDR3 sequence reads: CASSPIQRVNEQFF. The CDR3 region has the DNA TGTGCCAGCAGCCCTATACAAAGGGTAAATGAGCAGTTCTTC.

This clonotype occurred a few times. The chain links TRBV27 to TRBJ1-1; tentative D call: TRBD1 (6 bases). The V gene's germline CDR1 is MNHEY and CDR2 SMNVEV (reference sequence). V lost 6 bases to trimming and J lost 4 bases, with 15 bases between them. CDR3 length: 14 amino acids. The CDR3, as DNA: TGTGCCAGCAGGAACGAAAGAGGGGGCACTGAAGCTTTCTTT. Translating gives CASRNERGGTEAFF.

This clonotype is labeled medium-sized (0.01 to 0.1%). V gene TRBV3-1 combines with J gene TRBJ2-5; 9 bases are a match to TRBD1. With V trimmed by 1 base and J by 1 base, 1 base remained unmatched. The CDR3 sequence is 15 residues long. CDR1 LGHDT and CDR2 YNNKEL come from the germline V gene (reference sequence). DNA for the CDR3: TGTGCCAGCAGCCAAGGGGACAGGGCCCAAGAGACCCAGTACTTC. This codes for CASSQGDRAQETQYF.

This clonotype was detected only a few times. The gene calls are TRBV10-2 and TRBJ1-2; no definite D call. From germline, CDR1 is WSHSY and CDR2 SAAADI. This CDR3 spans 13 amino acids. Between the trimmed V and J ends, which lost 3 bases and 2 bases, there was a span of 7 bases. The CDR3 loop reads CASSDGVNYGYTF. The CDR3 nucleotides read TGCGCCAGCAGTGATGGTGTAAACTATGGCTACACCTTC.

In the case of this clonotype: The junction shows a germline mismatch at one end, possibly a read error. V and J are TRBV7-6 and TRBJ1-1; unclear D gene. CDR1 is SGHVS, CDR2 FNYEAQ, per germline. The CDR3 has 13 residues. The CDR3 is CASSGDLNTEAFF. CDR3 coding DNA: TGTGCCAGCAGCGGGGATTTGAATACTGAAGCTTTCTTT.

This clonotype was seen at least ten times. The CDR3 loop reads CSASPSGGGTDTQYF. CDR3 nucleotides: TGCAGTGCTAGCCCTAGCGGGGGGGGCACAGATACGCAGTATTTT. V usage is TRBV20-1 and J usage is TRBJ2-3, with 12 bases fitting TRBD2. The CDR3 consists of 15 residues. The trim removed 3 bases at V and 1 base at J, leaving 2 bases unmatched. The V gene's germline CDR1 is DFQATT and CDR2 SNEGSKA (reference sequence).

CDR3 in DNA: TGTGCCAGCAGCTTAGTTCGACAGGCGGCTAACTATGGCTACACCTTC. This translates into CASSLVRQAANYGYTF. This rearrangement joins TRBV7-6 to TRBJ1-2, with D perhaps matching TRBD1 (6 bases). This CDR3 spans 16 amino acids. Deletions cut 1 base from V and 0 bases from J, with 12 bases between. Germline V gives CDR1 SGHVS, CDR2 FNYEAQ.

J is TRBJ2-3 and V is TRBV7-3, with 9 bases aligning to TRBD1. The germline V gene has CDR1 SGHTA and CDR2 FQGTGA. Trimming removed 5 bases from V and 2 bases from J; junction bases left unmatched: 2. The CDR3 is 14 amino acids. In DNA, the CDR3 is TGTGCCAGCAGCCAACAGGGGGCCACAGATACGCAGTATTTT. Residues: CASSQQGATDTQYF. The variable domain in full, completed from reference TRBV7-3 and TRBJ2-3, reads GAGVSQTPSNKVTEKGKYVELRCDPISGHTALYWYRQSLGQGPEFLIYFQGTGAADDSGLPNDRFFAVRPEGSVSTLKIQRTERGDSAVYLCASSQQGATDTQYFGPGTRLTVL.

This clonotype was seen many times. The V gene is TRBV12-3 or TRBV12-4, the J gene TRBJ2-2; 12 bases are shared with TRBD2. V dropped 3 bases and J dropped 8; count of bases not matched to a gene: 10. The CDR3 is 17 amino acids. The CDR3 loop is CASSFSSGGASGGELFF. DNA for the CDR3: TGTGCCAGCAGTTTCTCTAGCGGGGGGGCTTCAGGTGGGGAGCTGTTTTTT.

This clonotype has just a few counts. The chain has TRBV2 and TRBJ1-4; D not certain. Trimming removed 1 base from V and 6 bases from J, with 12 bases in between. The CDR3 is 15 amino acids. Germline lookup yields CDR1 SNHLY and CDR2 FYNNEI. The CDR3 DNA reads as TGTGCCAGCAGTGAAGTTGGAATTGGGGATGAAAAACTGTTTTTT. Its protein is CASSEVGIGDEKLFF.

This clonotype is classed as medium-sized. This chain uses TRBV6-4 with TRBJ2-1; 8 positions match TRBD2. Germline loops: CDR1 MRHNA, CDR2 SNTAGT. V lost 2 bases to trimming and J lost 0 bases; unmatched junction nucleotides: 0. The CDR3 is made up of 15 amino acids. This chain's CDR3 is CASSDGTSSYNEQFF. The CDR3 nucleotides are TGTGCCAGCAGTGACGGGACTAGCTCCTACAATGAGCAGTTCTTC.

This clonotype appeared many times. This chain uses TRBV10-3 with TRBJ1-2; no clear D gene. V dropped 2 bases and J dropped 0 bases, with 10 bases sitting between them. The length of the CDR3 is 15 residues. Germline V gene data show CDR1 as ENHRY and CDR2 as SYGVKD. The CDR3 DNA sequence: TGTGCCATCAGTGAGGAGGAGTTAGCTAACTATGGCTACACCTTC. Translated, it gives CAISEEELANYGYTF.

The V gene is TRBV28, the J gene TRBJ1-1; D gene uncertain. The V gene's germline CDR1 is MDHEN and CDR2 SYDVKM. This CDR3 is built from 11 residues. Trimming removed 6 bases at V and 5 bases at J, with 7 bases between. CDR3 sequence (DNA): TGTGCCAGCAGCCTGGGAACTGAAGCTTTCTTT. Its protein product is CASSLGTEAFF.

This clonotype occurred a few times. DNA of the CDR3: TGTGCCAGCAGTTATAAGTCCCGGGCTGGGGTACGGGAGACCCAGTACTTC. Amino acid sequence: CASSYKSRAGVRETQYF. The chain has TRBV7-2 and TRBJ2-5, with D unresolved. The CDR3 covers 17 residues. Trimming stripped 6 bases from V and 5 bases from J, with 25 bases between. Germline V gives CDR1 SGHTA, CDR2 FQGNSA.